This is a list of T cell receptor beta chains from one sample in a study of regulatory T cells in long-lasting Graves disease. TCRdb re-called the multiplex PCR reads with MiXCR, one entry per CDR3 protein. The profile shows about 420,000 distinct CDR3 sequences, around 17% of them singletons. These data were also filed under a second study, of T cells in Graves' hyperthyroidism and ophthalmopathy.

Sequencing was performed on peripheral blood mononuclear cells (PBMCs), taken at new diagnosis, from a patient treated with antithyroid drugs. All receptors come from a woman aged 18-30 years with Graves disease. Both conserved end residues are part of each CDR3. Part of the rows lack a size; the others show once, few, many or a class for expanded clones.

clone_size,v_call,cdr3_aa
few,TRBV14,CASSQEASGIYTQYF
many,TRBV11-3,CASNLAGITDTQYF
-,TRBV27,CASSELGYSYEQYF
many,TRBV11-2,CASSFLDRGEKLFF
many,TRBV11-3,CASSLRQRFTGELFF
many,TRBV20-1,CSAREEGSLYEQYF
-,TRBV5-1,CASSFPSGRRGNEQFF
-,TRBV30,CAWSPGEGTIYF
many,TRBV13,CASTDYTGGTEAFF
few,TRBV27,CASSLVLAGSYDEQFF
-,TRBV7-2,CASSFNGLAGDEQYF
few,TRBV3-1,CASSQARYNSPLHF
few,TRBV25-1,CASGDRLNSYEQYF
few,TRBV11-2,CASSFPPLDTQYF
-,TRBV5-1,CASSLGPGNYEQYF
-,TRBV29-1,CSVEKDREGYTF
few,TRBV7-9,CASSSDRAGWGNIQYF
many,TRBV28,CASSFLEKLFF
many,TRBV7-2,CASSQGGGYNEQFF
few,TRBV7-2,CASSLPGEREQFF
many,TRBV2,CASRAIASTDTQYF